This T cell receptor (beta chain) emerged from a study of radiotherapy plus CTLA-4 blockade in lung cancer. Whole-study context: Objective response was observed in about 19% of patients, and disease control in approximately 30%.

Sequencing was performed with immunoSEQ multiplex PCR; in TCRdb, only in-frame clones are kept and a portion is missing. The data contain some 74,000 clones, around 73% of them singletons. The CDR3 covers 15 residues. Germline values: CDR1 SGHVS, CDR2 FQNEAQ. Losses at the gene ends were 5 bases for V and 1 base for J; bases not matched to a gene: 6. Focal radiation plus CTLA-4 blockade with ipilimumab was administered to patients who had chemo-refractory metastatic non-small-cell lung cancer. This sequence was found in a human donor with non-small cell lung cancer who had a complete response to radiotherapy plus ipilimumab. The chain joins TRBV7-8 to TRBJ1-1; 8 positions match TRBD1. The material sequenced was peripheral blood, taken from a patient treated with radiotherapy plus ipilimumab. Here the CDR3 reads CASSRAGTGNTEAFF. CDR3 DNA: TGTGCCAGCAGCCGCGCCGGGACAGGGAACACTGAAGCTTTCTTT.